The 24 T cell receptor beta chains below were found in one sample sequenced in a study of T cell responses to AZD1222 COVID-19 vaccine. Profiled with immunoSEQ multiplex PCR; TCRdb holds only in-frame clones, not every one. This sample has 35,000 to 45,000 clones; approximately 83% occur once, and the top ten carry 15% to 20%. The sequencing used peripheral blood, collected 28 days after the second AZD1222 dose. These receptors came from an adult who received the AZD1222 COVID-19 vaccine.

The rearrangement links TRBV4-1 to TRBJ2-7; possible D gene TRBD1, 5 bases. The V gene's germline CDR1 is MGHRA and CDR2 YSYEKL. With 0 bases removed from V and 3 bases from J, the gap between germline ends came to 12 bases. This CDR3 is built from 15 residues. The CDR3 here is CASSQDQLTVYEQYF. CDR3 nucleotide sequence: TGCGCCAGCAGCCAAGATCAGTTGACAGTCTACGAGCAGTACTTC.

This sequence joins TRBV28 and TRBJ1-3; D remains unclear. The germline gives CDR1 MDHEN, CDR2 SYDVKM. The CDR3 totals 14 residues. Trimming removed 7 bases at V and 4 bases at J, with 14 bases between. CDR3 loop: CASTQTGVGNTIYF. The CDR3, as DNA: TGTGCCAGCACCCAGACCGGCGTAGGAAACACCATATATTTT.

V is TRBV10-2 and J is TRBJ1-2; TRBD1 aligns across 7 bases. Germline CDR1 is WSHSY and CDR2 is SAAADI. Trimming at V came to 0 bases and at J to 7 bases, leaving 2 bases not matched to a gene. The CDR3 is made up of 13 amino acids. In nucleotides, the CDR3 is TGCGCCAGCAGTGAGTCGGGACAGTCTGGCTACACCTTC. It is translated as CASSESGQSGYTF.

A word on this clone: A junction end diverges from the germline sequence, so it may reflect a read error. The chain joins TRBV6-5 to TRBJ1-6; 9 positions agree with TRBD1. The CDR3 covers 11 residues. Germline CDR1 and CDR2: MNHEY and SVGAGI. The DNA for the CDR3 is TGTGCCAGCAGTTCACGGACAGGGGTTTCATTT. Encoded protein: CASSSRTGVSF.

The CDR3: CASSQGQGPNNEQFF. CDR3 nucleotides: TGTGCCAGCTCGCAGGGACAGGGCCCAAACAATGAGCAGTTCTTC. The chain uses TRBV18 and TRBJ2-1; 9 positions match TRBD1. Germline V lookup: CDR1 KGHSH, CDR2 LQKENI. The CDR3 spans 15 residues. V dropped 6 bases and J dropped 5; count of bases not matched to a gene: 8.

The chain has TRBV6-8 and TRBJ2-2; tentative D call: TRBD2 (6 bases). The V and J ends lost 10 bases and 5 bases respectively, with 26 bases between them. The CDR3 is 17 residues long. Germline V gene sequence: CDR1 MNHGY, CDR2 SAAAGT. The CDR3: CATSLGGDPLGTGELFF. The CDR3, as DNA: TGTGCCACCTCCCTTGGCGGGGACCCTCTCGGGACCGGGGAGCTGTTTTTT.

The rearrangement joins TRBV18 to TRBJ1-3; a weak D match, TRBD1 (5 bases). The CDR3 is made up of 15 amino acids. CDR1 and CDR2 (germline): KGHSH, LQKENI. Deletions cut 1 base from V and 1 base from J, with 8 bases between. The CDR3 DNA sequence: TGTGCCAGCTCACCACAATCAGGGTCTGGAAACACCATATATTTT. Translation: CASSPQSGSGNTIYF. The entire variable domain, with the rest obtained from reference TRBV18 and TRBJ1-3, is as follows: NAGVMQNPRHLVRRRGQEARLRCSPMKGHSHVYWYRQLPEEGLKFMVYLQKENIIDESGMPKERFSAEFPKEGPSILRIQQVVRGDSAAYFCASSPQSGSGNTIYFGEGSWLTVV.

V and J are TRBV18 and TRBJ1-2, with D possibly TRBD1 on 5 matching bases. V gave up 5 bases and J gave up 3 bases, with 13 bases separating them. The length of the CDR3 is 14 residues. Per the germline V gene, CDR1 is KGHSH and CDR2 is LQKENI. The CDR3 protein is CASSTARVDYGYTF. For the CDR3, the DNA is TGTGCCAGCTCAACTGCCAGGGTGGACTATGGCTACACCTTC.

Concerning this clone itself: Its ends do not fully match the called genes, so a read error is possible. CDR3: CASSLGGSGANVLTF. CDR3 sequence (DNA): TGTGCTAGCAGCTTAGGGGGTTCTGGGGCCAACGTCCTGACTTTC. This chain uses TRBV7-7 with TRBJ2-6; D perhaps matches TRBD1 (6 bases). The CDR3 loop spans 15 amino acids. The germline V gene has CDR1 SSHAT and CDR2 FNYEAQ (reference sequence). Using reference TRBV7-7 and TRBJ2-6 for the parts outside the CDR3, the full variable domain is GAGVSQSPRYKVTKRGQDVTLRCDPISSHATLYWYQQALGQGPEFLTYFNYEAQPDKSGLPSDRFSAERPEGSISTLTIQRTEQRDSAMYRCASSLGGSGANVLTFGAGSRLTVL.

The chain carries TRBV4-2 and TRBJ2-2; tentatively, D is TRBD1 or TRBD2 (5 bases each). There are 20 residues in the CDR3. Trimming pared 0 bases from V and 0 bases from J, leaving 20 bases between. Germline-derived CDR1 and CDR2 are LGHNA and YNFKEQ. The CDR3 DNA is TGTGCCAGCAGCCAAGATGTCGTTTCGGGACGGTTAGCGAACACCGGGGAGCTGTTTTTT. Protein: CASSQDVVSGRLANTGELFF.

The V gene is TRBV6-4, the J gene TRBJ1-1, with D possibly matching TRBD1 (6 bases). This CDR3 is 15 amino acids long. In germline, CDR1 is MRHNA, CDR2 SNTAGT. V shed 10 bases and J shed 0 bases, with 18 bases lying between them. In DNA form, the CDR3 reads TGTGCCACCCGAAAGGAACAGGGCTTGAACACTGAAGCTTTCTTT. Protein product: CATRKEQGLNTEAFF.

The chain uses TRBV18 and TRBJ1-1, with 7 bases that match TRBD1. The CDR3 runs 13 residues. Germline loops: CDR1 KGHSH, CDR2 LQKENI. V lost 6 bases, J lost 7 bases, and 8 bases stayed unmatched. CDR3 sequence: CASSLKGQSEAFF. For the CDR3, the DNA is TGTGCCAGCTCCCTTAAGGGACAGAGTGAAGCTTTCTTT.

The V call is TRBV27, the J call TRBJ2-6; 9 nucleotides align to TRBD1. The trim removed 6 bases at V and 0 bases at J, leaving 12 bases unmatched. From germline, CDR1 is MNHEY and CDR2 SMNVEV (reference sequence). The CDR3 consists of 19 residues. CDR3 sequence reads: CASREVGTGFSSGANVLTF. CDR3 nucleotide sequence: TGTGCCAGCAGGGAAGTGGGGACAGGGTTCTCCTCTGGGGCCAACGTCCTGACTTTC.

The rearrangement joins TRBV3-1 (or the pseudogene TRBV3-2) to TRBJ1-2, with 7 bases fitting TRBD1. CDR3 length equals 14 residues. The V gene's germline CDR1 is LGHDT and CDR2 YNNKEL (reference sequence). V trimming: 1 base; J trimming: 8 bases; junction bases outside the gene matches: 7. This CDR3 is CASSQAGGREGYTF. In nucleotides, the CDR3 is TGTGCCAGCAGCCAAGCAGGGGGTCGGGAGGGCTACACCTTC.

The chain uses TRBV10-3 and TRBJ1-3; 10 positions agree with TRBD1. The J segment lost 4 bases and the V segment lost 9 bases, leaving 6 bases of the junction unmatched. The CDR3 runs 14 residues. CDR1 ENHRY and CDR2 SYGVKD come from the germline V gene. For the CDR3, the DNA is TGTGCCATATCCGGGACAGGGGCCGGAAACACCATATATTTT. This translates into CAISGTGAGNTIYF.

Here the CDR3 DNA reads TGTGCCAGCAGCCTGTCAGACGGCGGGGACACTGAAGCTTTCTTT. Amino acids: CASSLSDGGDTEAFF. The V call is TRBV11-1, the J call TRBJ1-1; D remains ambiguous. CDR1 is SGHAT and CDR2 is FQDESV in the germline V gene (reference sequence). The CDR3 totals 15 residues. The V end lost 5 bases, the J end lost 3 bases, and 16 bases lay between the germline ends.

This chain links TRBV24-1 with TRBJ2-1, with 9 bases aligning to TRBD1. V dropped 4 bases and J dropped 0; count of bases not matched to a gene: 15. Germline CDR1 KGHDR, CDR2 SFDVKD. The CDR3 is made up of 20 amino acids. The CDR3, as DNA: TGTGCCACCAGTGACCCGACGGGACAGGGTTTTTTTCGCTCCTACAATGAGCAGTTCTTC. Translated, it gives CATSDPTGQGFFRSYNEQFF.

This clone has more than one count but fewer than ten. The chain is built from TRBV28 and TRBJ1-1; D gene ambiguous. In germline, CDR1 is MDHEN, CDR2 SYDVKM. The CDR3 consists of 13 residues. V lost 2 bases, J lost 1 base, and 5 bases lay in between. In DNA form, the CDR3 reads TGTGCCAGCAGTTTACCCCAGAACACTGAAGCTTTCTTT. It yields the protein CASSLPQNTEAFF.

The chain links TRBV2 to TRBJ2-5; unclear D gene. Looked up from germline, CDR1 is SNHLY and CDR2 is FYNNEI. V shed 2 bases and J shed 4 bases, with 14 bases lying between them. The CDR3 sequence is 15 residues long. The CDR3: CASSENRIGRETQYF. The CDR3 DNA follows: TGTGCCAGCAGTGAAAATAGGATAGGTCGAGAGACCCAGTACTTC.

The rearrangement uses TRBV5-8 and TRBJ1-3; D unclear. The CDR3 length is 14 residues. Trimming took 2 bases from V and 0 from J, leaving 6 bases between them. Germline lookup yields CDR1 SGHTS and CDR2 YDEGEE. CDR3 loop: CASSFFISGNTIYF. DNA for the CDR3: TGTGCCAGCAGCTTCTTTATCTCTGGAAACACCATATATTTT.

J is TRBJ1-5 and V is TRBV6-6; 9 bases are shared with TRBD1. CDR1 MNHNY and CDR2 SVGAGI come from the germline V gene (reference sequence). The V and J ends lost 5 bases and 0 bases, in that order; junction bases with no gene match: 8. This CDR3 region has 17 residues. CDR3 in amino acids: CASSPRGTGSSNQPQHF. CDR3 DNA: TGTGCCAGCAGTCCCCGCGGGACAGGGTCTAGCAATCAGCCCCAGCATTTT.

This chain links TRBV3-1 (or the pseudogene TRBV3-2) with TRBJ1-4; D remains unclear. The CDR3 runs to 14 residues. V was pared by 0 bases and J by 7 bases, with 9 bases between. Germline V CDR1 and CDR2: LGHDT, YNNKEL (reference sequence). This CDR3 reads CASSQDSRSEKLFF. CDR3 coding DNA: TGTGCCAGCAGCCAAGACTCCAGGAGTGAAAAACTGTTTTTT.

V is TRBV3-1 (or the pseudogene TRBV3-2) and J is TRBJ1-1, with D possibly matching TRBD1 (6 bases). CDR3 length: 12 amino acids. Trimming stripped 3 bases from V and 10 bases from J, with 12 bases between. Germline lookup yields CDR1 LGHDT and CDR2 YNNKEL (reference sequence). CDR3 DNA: TGTGCCAGCAGCCAGGGGGCGAGTCGAGCTTTCTTT. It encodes CASSQGASRAFF.

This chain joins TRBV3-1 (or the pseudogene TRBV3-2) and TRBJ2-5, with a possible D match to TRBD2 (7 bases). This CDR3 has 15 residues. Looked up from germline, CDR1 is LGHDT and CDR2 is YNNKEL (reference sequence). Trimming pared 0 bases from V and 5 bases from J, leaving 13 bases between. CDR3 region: CASSQDPGGRETQYF. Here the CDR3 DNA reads TGTGCCAGCAGCCAAGACCCGGGGGGCCGGGAGACCCAGTACTTC.